This TCR beta chain is drawn from a study of post-analysis software for immune sequencing data. Findings of the study overall: Five TRBV segments were significantly more frequent in patients than in controls. TRBV5-6, TRBV5-1 and TRBV20-1 were among these segments.

The sample holds many counts of this clonotype. Its antigen is unidentified. The CDR3 sequence is 14 residues long. Germline CDR1 is MNHEY and CDR2 is SVGAGI. Deletions cut 0 bases from V and 3 bases from J, with 9 bases between. TCR beta cDNA libraries had unique molecular identifiers. TCRdb reanalysed the PCR reads using MiXCR and keeps one entry per CDR3 protein. The data contain more than 500,000 distinct CDR3 sequences, around 36% of them singletons. The chain combines TRBV6-5 with TRBJ2-7, with D perhaps matching TRBD1 (6 bases). The sequence came from a girl aged 2-17 years with multiple sclerosis. The sample was blood. For the CDR3, the DNA is TGTGCCAGCAGTTACTCAACAGGGTACTACGAGCAGTACTTC. Translated, it gives CASSYSTGYYEQYF.